This TCR beta chain was captured by sequencing in a study of regulatory T cells in long-lasting Graves disease. Study-wide points: Those with persistent disease had in common more public clonotypes (about 3,000) than new patients (about 970). TCR diversity in persistent Graves' patients was below that of newly diagnosed ones.

With regard to this clonotype: Its cognate antigen is unknown.

Noted time point: persistent/refractory GD, antithyroid drugs over 5 years with positive TRAb. The TCR library was prepared using RNA isolated from PBMCs. TCR beta libraries were built with iRepertoire HTBI primers and Arm-PCR of CDR3 regions. TCRdb independently ran MiXCR on the multiplex PCR reads; one entry per CDR3 protein. The sample holds about 660,000 distinct CDR3 sequences, around 30% seen once. This CDR3 region has 14 residues. After removal of 5 bases from V and 4 bases from J, the junction contained 8 bases not matched to a gene. Germline V lookup: CDR1 GTSNPN, CDR2 SVGIG (reference sequence).

This specimen was peripheral blood mononuclear cells (PBMCs), taken when the disease was refractory, from a patient treated with antithyroid drugs. The clonotype comes from a female donor with Graves disease. The V and J genes are TRBV30 and TRBJ2-7; TRBD2 agrees at 10 bases. CDR3 residues: CAWDAGTSVYEQYF. For the CDR3, the DNA is TGTGCCTGGGACGCCGGGACTAGCGTTTACGAGCAGTACTTC.